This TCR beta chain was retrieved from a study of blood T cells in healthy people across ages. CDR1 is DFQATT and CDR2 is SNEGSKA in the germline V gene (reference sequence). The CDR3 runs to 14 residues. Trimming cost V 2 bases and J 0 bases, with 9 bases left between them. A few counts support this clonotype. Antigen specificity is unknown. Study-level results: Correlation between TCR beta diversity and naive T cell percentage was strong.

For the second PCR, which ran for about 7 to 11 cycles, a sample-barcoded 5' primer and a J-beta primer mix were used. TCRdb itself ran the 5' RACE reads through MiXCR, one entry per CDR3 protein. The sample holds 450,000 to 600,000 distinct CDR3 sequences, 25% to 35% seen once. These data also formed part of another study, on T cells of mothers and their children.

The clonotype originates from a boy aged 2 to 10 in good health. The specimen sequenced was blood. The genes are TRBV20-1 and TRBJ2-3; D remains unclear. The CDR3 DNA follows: TGCAGTGCTAGACTAGTGGAAAGCACAGATACGCAGTATTTT. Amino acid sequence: CSARLVESTDTQYF.